Each of the 25 T cell receptor beta chains below was sequenced from the same sample in a study of T cell changes during pregnancy in multiple sclerosis. Sequenced by immunoSEQ multiplex PCR; TCRdb stores in-frame clones only, minus some. The sample consists of some 14,000 clones, around 83% of them appearing once. Here the sequenced sample was CD8+ T cells from peripheral blood mononuclear cells, taken after pregnancy. All receptors come from a female donor in good health, enrolled as a control in a pregnancy study.

V usage is TRBV6-5 and J usage is TRBJ1-2; the match to TRBD1 covers 7 bases. The V gene's germline CDR1 is MNHEY and CDR2 SVGAGI. V was pared by 0 bases and J by 6 bases, with 4 bases of the junction left unmatched. The CDR3 consists of 14 residues. CDR3 nucleotides: TGTGCCAGCAGTTACTCGTCAGGGGGTGATGGCTACACCTTC. Protein sequence: CASSYSSGGDGYTF.

This clone has only a few counts. The chain links TRBV7-9 to TRBJ2-5; tentatively, D is TRBD1 (5 bases). CDR3 length equals 16 residues. Trimming pared 3 bases from V and 0 bases from J, leaving 14 bases between. Germline lookup yields CDR1 SEHNR and CDR2 FQNEAQ (reference sequence). The CDR3 protein is CASSLAGRAYQETQYF. The CDR3 region has the DNA TGTGCCAGCAGCTTGGCCGGCAGGGCGTACCAAGAGACCCAGTACTTC.

This clone has a handful of counts. The rearrangement links TRBV7-2 to TRBJ2-3, with TRBD2 matching 8 bases. This CDR3 has 16 amino acids. Germline CDR1 is SGHTA and CDR2 is FQGNSA. V shed 0 bases and J 5 bases; nucleotides not matched to a gene: 7. CDR3 sequence: CASSLAFGGARDTQYF. The CDR3 nucleotides read TGTGCCAGCAGCTTAGCATTCGGGGGGGCCAGAGATACGCAGTATTTT.

A word on this clone: Distinct nucleotide sequences in the sample also encode this CDR3. The genes are TRBV4-3 and TRBJ1-1; D perhaps matches TRBD1 (5 bases). Germline CDR1 LGHNA, CDR2 YSLEER. The CDR3 loop spans 16 amino acids. Between the trimmed V and J ends, which lost 0 bases and 4 bases, there was a span of 15 bases. This CDR3 is CASSQDLGTGGTEAFF. In nucleotides, the CDR3 is TGCGCCAGCAGCCAAGATTTAGGGACTGGCGGCACTGAAGCTTTCTTT.

The V and J genes are TRBV7-6 and TRBJ1-1; no definite D call. This CDR3 spans 13 amino acids. CDR1 SGHVS and CDR2 FNYEAQ come from the germline V gene. The V end lost 1 base, the J end lost 1 base, and 4 bases lay between the germline ends. The CDR3 DNA is TGTGCCAGCAGCTTAGGGCAGAACACTGAAGCTTTCTTT. Translated, it gives CASSLGQNTEAFF.

Only one count was recorded for this clone. The V call is TRBV6-1, the J call TRBJ2-3; weak D call: TRBD2 (6 bases). V was pared by 8 bases and J by 4 bases, with 13 bases between. CDR3 size: 13 residues. CDR1 MNHNS and CDR2 SASEGT come from the germline V gene. The CDR3 protein is CASQLGEADTQYF. For the CDR3, the DNA is TGTGCCAGCCAACTGGGGGAGGCAGATACGCAGTATTTT.

This clone was recorded only once. Here the CDR3 DNA reads TGTGCCAGCAGTCCCCCGGCCGGGGGGAACACCGGGGAGCTGTTTTTT. Residues: CASSPPAGGNTGELFF. The genes are TRBV28 and TRBJ2-2, with a weak D call TRBD2 (6 bases). There are 16 residues in the CDR3. Germline V gene data show CDR1 as MDHEN and CDR2 as SYDVKM. Trimming cost V 5 bases and J 1 base, with 14 bases left between them. The whole variable domain, remainder taken from reference TRBV28 and TRBJ2-2, is DVKVTQSSRYLVKRTGEKVFLECVQDMDHENMFWYRQDPGLGLRLIYFSYDVKMKEKGDIPEGYSVSREKKERFSLILESASTNQTSMYLCASSPPAGGNTGELFFGEGSRLTVL.

The V gene is TRBV27, the J gene TRBJ2-5, with TRBD2 matching over 8 bases. J gave up 6 bases and V 7 bases, and 7 bases lay outside the gene matches. The CDR3 has 13 amino acids. CDR1 and CDR2 from the germline V gene are MNHEY and SMNVEV (reference sequence). The DNA of the CDR3 is TGTGCCAGCACCGCGGGGGGTTCCCAGACCCAGTACTTC. This sequence encodes CASTAGGSQTQYF.

On this clone: One base away lies a much larger clone, so this may be a sequencing read error. The gene calls are TRBV6-1 and TRBJ2-3, with 9 positions matching TRBD2. With V trimmed by 4 bases and J by 2 bases, 1 base remained unmatched. Germline CDR1 reads MNHNS; CDR2 reads SASEGT. CDR3 length: 14 amino acids. Here the CDR3 reads CASSGTSATDTQYF. The CDR3 nucleotides read TGTGCCAGCAGTGGGACTAGCGCCACAGATACGCAGTATTTT.

The V and J genes are TRBV9 and TRBJ2-3, with D perhaps matching TRBD2 (5 bases). The V and J ends lost 6 bases and 6 bases respectively, with 11 bases between them. This CDR3 contains 12 residues. Germline V gene lookup returns CDR1 SGDLS and CDR2 YYNGEE. The CDR3 here is CASNVRGDTQYF. In DNA form, the CDR3 reads TGTGCCAGCAATGTCCGCGGGGATACGCAGTATTTT.

The chain has TRBV19 and TRBJ1-1; 7 positions match TRBD1. CDR3 length: 13 amino acids. The germline gives CDR1 LNHDA, CDR2 SQIVND (reference sequence). Losses at the gene ends were 5 bases for V and 5 bases for J; bases not matched to a gene: 5. CDR3 in amino acids: CASSGGQKTEAFF. Written as DNA, the CDR3 is TGTGCCAGTAGTGGGGGACAGAAAACTGAAGCTTTCTTT. The variable domain in full, completed from reference TRBV19 and TRBJ1-1, reads DGGITQSPKYLFRKEGQNVTLSCEQNLNHDAMYWYRQDPGQGLRLIYYSQIVNDFQKGDIAEGYSVSREKKESFPLTVTSAQKNPTAFYLCASSGGQKTEAFFGQGTRLTVV.

In its sample, this clone was seen once. The V gene is TRBV5-1, the J gene TRBJ1-2; TRBD1 agrees at 9 bases. CDR1 and CDR2 from the germline V gene are SGHRS and YFSETQ. This CDR3 spans 14 amino acids. V was clipped by 5 bases and J by 6 bases; unmatched bases: 8. The CDR3 reads CASSYGTGRDGYTF. Written as DNA, the CDR3 is TGCGCCAGCAGTTACGGGACAGGGAGGGATGGCTACACCTTC. The full variable domain, completed using reference TRBV5-1 and TRBJ1-2, is KAGVTQTPRYLIKTRGQQVTLSCSPISGHRSVSWYQQTPGQGLQFLFEYFSETQRNKGNFPGRFSGRQFSNSRSEMNVSTLELGDSALYLCASSYGTGRDGYTFGSGTRLTVV.

V and J are TRBV30 and TRBJ1-2, with D unclear. V lost 3 bases and J lost 6, with 11 bases in between. Germline CDR1 and CDR2: GTSNPN and SVGIG (reference sequence). The CDR3 spans 12 residues. In DNA form, the CDR3 reads TGTGCCTGGAGGATGGGTGAGGATGGCTACACCTTC. The encoded protein is CAWRMGEDGYTF. The full variable domain, its missing parts supplied by reference TRBV30 and TRBJ1-2, is SQTIHQWPATLVQPVGSPLSLECTVEGTSNPNLYWYRQAAGRGLQLLFYSVGIGQISSEVPQNLSASRPQDRQFILSSKKLLLSDSGFYLCAWRMGEDGYTFGSGTRLTVV.

This clone was seen only once. J is TRBJ2-2 and V is TRBV19; D possibly corresponds to TRBD1 (5 bases). CDR3 size: 13 residues. CDR1 and CDR2 (germline): LNHDA, SQIVND (reference sequence). V was shortened by 5 bases and J by 6 bases, with 10 bases between the two germline ends. CDR3 region: CASSPQGSGELFF. Here the CDR3 DNA reads TGTGCCAGTAGTCCTCAGGGTTCCGGGGAGCTGTTTTTT. Full variable domain (outside the CDR3, taken from reference TRBV19 and TRBJ2-2): DGGITQSPKYLFRKEGQNVTLSCEQNLNHDAMYWYRQDPGQGLRLIYYSQIVNDFQKGDIAEGYSVSREKKESFPLTVTSAQKNPTAFYLCASSPQGSGELFFGEGSRLTVL.

The chain carries TRBV9 and TRBJ2-2, with a weak D call TRBD1 (5 bases). Trimming removed 0 bases from V and 2 bases from J, with 17 bases in between. The length of the CDR3 is 18 residues. Germline V gene lookup returns CDR1 SGDLS and CDR2 YYNGEE. CDR3 loop: CASSVGRGGQINTGELFF. CDR3 bases: TGTGCCAGCAGCGTAGGTAGGGGCGGCCAGATAAACACCGGGGAGCTGTTTTTT. Looking up the rest from reference TRBV9 and TRBJ2-2 gives the full variable domain: DSGVTQTPKHLITATGQRVTLRCSPRSGDLSVYWYQQSLDQGLQFLIQYYNGEERAKGNILERFSAQQFPDLHSELNLSSLELGDSALYFCASSVGRGGQINTGELFFGEGSRLTVL.

The rearrangement links TRBV6-5 to TRBJ1-3; D is unclear. Germline-derived CDR1 and CDR2 are MNHEY and SVGAGI. V gave up 0 bases and J gave up 0 bases, with 6 bases separating them. This CDR3 spans 15 amino acids. The CDR3 reads CASSYSGDSGNTIYF. The CDR3 coding sequence is TGTGCCAGCAGTTACTCGGGCGACTCTGGAAACACCATATATTTT.

The V gene is TRBV29-1, the J gene TRBJ2-7, with D hard to call. The CDR3 extends over 13 amino acids. Between the trimmed V and J ends, which lost 2 bases and 1 base, there was a span of 9 bases. The germline V gene encodes CDR1 SQVTM and CDR2 ANQGSEA. The CDR3 DNA reads TGCAGCGTTGAAATTAGTCCTTCCTACGAGCAGTACTTC. This codes for CSVEISPSYEQYF.

A single count supports this clone. In DNA, the CDR3 is TGTGCCATCAGTGCGGTTGAGGTTACGACCTACGAGCAGTACTTC. It codes for CAISAVEVTTYEQYF. This sequence joins TRBV10-3 and TRBJ2-7; no clear D gene. This CDR3 has 15 residues. Germline CDR1 reads ENHRY; CDR2 reads SYGVKD. V lost 4 bases to trimming and J lost 2 bases, with 15 bases between them.

This clone was recorded only once. This chain connects TRBV4-1 to TRBJ2-4, with D uncertain. The germline CDR1 and CDR2 sequences are MGHRA and YSYEKL. The CDR3 extends over 17 amino acids. The V and J ends lost 0 bases and 8 bases respectively, with 20 bases between them. The CDR3 sequence: CASSQDLGRPLEDIQYF. The CDR3 DNA follows: TGCGCCAGCAGCCAAGATCTAGGCCGCCCGCTAGAGGACATTCAGTACTTC.

The chain uses TRBV2 and TRBJ2-1; D gene uncertain. The germline CDR1 and CDR2 sequences are SNHLY and FYNNEI. The V end was cut by 10 bases, the J end by 3 bases, with 10 bases between. The CDR3 length is 12 residues. The DNA for the CDR3 is TGTGCCATCCAGACACGCTACAATGAGCAGTTCTTC. Translating it yields CAIQTRYNEQFF.

By its share, this clone is large (0.1 to 1%). Relative to the germline gene, one junction end is altered; a read error may explain this. The chain recombines TRBV5-1 with TRBJ1-2; D call uncertain. This CDR3 comprises 11 residues. In germline, CDR1 is SGHRS, CDR2 YFSETQ. This chain's CDR3 is CASSLKGVLDF. CDR3 in DNA: TGCGCCAGCAGCTTGAAGGGAGTCTTGGACTTC.

CDR3 amino acids: CASSLVLAGGYEQYF. As DNA, the CDR3 is TGTGCCAGCAGTTTGGTATTAGCGGGAGGCTACGAGCAGTACTTC. The gene calls are TRBV27 and TRBJ2-7; the match to TRBD2 covers 10 bases. Germline values: CDR1 MNHEY, CDR2 SMNVEV (reference sequence). The CDR3 length is 15 residues. Unmatched junction bases numbered 5, after V lost 3 bases and J lost 3 bases.

The V call is TRBV19, the J call TRBJ2-1; D perhaps matches TRBD1 (5 bases). The CDR3 extends over 12 amino acids. Trimming left V 8 bases short and J 2 bases short, with 7 bases between. Germline CDR1 LNHDA, CDR2 SQIVND (reference sequence). CDR3 protein: CASEDTYNEQFF. The CDR3 DNA follows: TGTGCCAGTGAGGACACCTACAATGAGCAGTTCTTC.

V is TRBV5-3 and J is TRBJ2-7; D is unresolved. TRBV5-3 carries the ORF label, with uncertain function. This CDR3 is 11 amino acids long. The V end lost 4 bases, the J end lost 2 bases, and 4 bases lay between the germline ends. The DNA for the CDR3 is TGTGCCAGAAGCCCTCCCTACGAGCAGTACTTC. Amino acids: CARSPPYEQYF.

The chain links TRBV9 to TRBJ2-7; 10 nucleotides match TRBD1. There are 14 residues in the CDR3. Germline V gene sequence: CDR1 SGDLS, CDR2 YYNGEE. V lost 5 bases and J lost 3; bases outside the gene matches: 5. The DNA for the CDR3 is TGTGCCAGCAGTTCTGGGACAGGGGACTACGAGCAGTACTTC. Amino acid sequence: CASSSGTGDYEQYF.